The 13 T cell receptor beta chains reported below all come from one sample, sequenced in a study of blood T cell repertoires in COVID-19. The protocol was immunoSEQ multiplex PCR, while the TCRdb copy is restricted to in-frame clones and leaves out a portion. Among tens of thousands of clones listed, 70% to 85% were seen once. Sequenced sample: peripheral blood. Receptors originate from a man aged 50 to 59 with active or convalescent COVID-19.

This clone was seen once. The chain has TRBV2 and TRBJ2-7; 11 nucleotides line up with TRBD1. The V segment lost 7 bases and the J segment 1 base; nucleotides outside the gene matches: 6. Germline CDR1 reads SNHLY; CDR2 reads FYNNEI. The CDR3 contains 15 residues. The CDR3 protein is CASNQDRGLSYEQYF. CDR3 nucleotide sequence: TGTGCCAGCAACCAGGACAGGGGGCTGTCCTACGAGCAGTACTTC.

V and J are TRBV24-1 and TRBJ2-4, with TRBD1 as a possible D gene (6 bases). Germline lookup yields CDR1 KGHDR and CDR2 SFDVKD. V lost 8 bases, J lost 3 bases, and 16 bases lay in between. The CDR3 runs to 15 residues. The CDR3 protein is CATNKLPGHKNIQYF. The CDR3 nucleotides are TGTGCCACCAATAAACTTCCGGGACACAAAAACATTCAGTACTTC.

The chain joins TRBV7-3 to TRBJ1-2, with 9 bases lining up with TRBD1. The CDR3 runs 13 residues. Trimming removed 5 bases from V and 7 bases from J; junction bases left unmatched: 5. Per germline, CDR1 SGHTA and CDR2 FQGTGA. DNA for the CDR3: TGTGCCAGCAGCCAGGACAGGGGAGGTGGCTACACCTTC. Translating it yields CASSQDRGGGYTF.

As regards this clone: At the DNA level, this CDR3 is encoded by other sequences in the same sample as well. The rearrangement uses TRBV5-1 and TRBJ2-5; 9 positions match TRBD2. The germline V gene encodes CDR1 SGHRS and CDR2 YFSETQ. CDR3 length: 17 residues. J was trimmed by 0 bases and V by 4 bases; bases with no gene match: 10. CDR3 loop: CASSPGLAVGYQETQYF. CDR3 coding DNA: TGCGCCAGCAGCCCGGGACTAGCCGTGGGGTACCAAGAGACCCAGTACTTC.

The J gene is TRBJ2-5, the V gene TRBV27; possible D gene TRBD2, 6 bases. The germline V and J ends were trimmed by 8 bases and 5 bases, with 18 bases remaining between them. This CDR3 comprises 14 residues. Germline CDR1 reads MNHEY; CDR2 reads SMNVEV (reference sequence). CDR3 sequence (DNA): TGTGCCAGCGCTGGAGGGTCCCCCCGGGAGACCCAGTACTTC. Encoded protein: CASAGGSPRETQYF.

This clone was detected only a few times. The J gene is TRBJ1-1, the V gene TRBV20-1; D call uncertain. This CDR3 has 13 residues. The germline gives CDR1 DFQATT, CDR2 SNEGSKA (reference sequence). V dropped 3 bases and J dropped 4 bases, with 12 bases sitting between them. CDR3 DNA: TGCAGTGCTAGTCAAGGCAGGCCCACTGAAGCTTTCTTT. Translation: CSASQGRPTEAFF.

The rearrangement uses TRBV6-5 and TRBJ1-1; D remains ambiguous. V was trimmed by 0 bases and J by 0 bases, leaving 11 bases between them. Looked up from germline, CDR1 is MNHEY and CDR2 is SVGAGI. The CDR3 extends over 16 amino acids. CDR3 loop: CASSYSRRVVNTEAFF. The CDR3 DNA is TGTGCCAGCAGTTACTCGAGGCGGGTTGTGAACACTGAAGCTTTCTTT.

The J gene is TRBJ1-3, the V gene TRBV7-2; weak D call: TRBD1 (5 bases). V lost 5 bases, J lost 1 base, and 9 bases lay in between. The CDR3 covers 14 residues. CDR1 is SGHTA, CDR2 FQGNSA, per germline. CDR3 nucleotides: TGTGCCAGCAGCCGCTCAGGGTCTGGAAACACCATATATTTT. It codes for CASSRSGSGNTIYF.

This chain joins TRBV11-2 and TRBJ1-1; 9 positions agree with TRBD1. Germline V CDR1 and CDR2: SGHAT, FQNNGV. The CDR3 length is 13 residues. The J segment lost 1 base and the V segment lost 8 bases, leaving 2 bases of the junction unmatched. CDR3 in DNA: TGTGCCAGCCGGGGACAGGGGAACACTGAAGCTTTCTTT. The encoded protein is CASRGQGNTEAFF.

This clone has a single count. The chain has TRBV19 and TRBJ2-1; 11 bases line up with TRBD2. V gave up 3 bases and J gave up 6 bases; unmatched junction bases: 4. The germline gives CDR1 LNHDA, CDR2 SQIVND (reference sequence). The CDR3 is 15 residues long. CDR3: CASSIWGLAANEQFF. CDR3 coding DNA: TGTGCCAGTAGTATTTGGGGACTAGCGGCCAATGAGCAGTTCTTC.

The chain couples TRBV11-3 to TRBJ2-4; D perhaps matches TRBD2 (5 bases). The CDR3 has 13 amino acids. Trimming pared 5 bases from V and 7 bases from J, leaving 12 bases between. CDR1 and CDR2 (germline): SGHNT, YENEEA. The chain's CDR3 is CASSRSGGNIQYF. Written as DNA, the CDR3 is TGTGCCAGCAGCAGAAGCGGTGGGAACATTCAGTACTTC.

This clone has just a few counts. This chain uses TRBV5-5 with TRBJ1-1, with a tentative D call TRBD1 (6 bases). Germline values: CDR1 SGHKS, CDR2 YYEKEE (reference sequence). The V end lost 4 bases, the J end lost 1 base, and 11 bases lay between the germline ends. This CDR3 is 14 amino acids long. The CDR3 loop is CASSHRDQNTEAFF. The CDR3 nucleotides are TGTGCCAGCAGCCACAGGGACCAGAACACTGAAGCTTTCTTT.

The sample holds a few counts of this clone. The genes are TRBV19 and TRBJ1-5; unclear D gene. The CDR3 totals 15 residues. Deletions cut 3 bases from V and 6 bases from J, with 15 bases between. Germline V gives CDR1 LNHDA, CDR2 SQIVND (reference sequence). The CDR3 nucleotides read TGTGCCAGTAGTATGGTATCGGGGATGGGTCAGCCCCAGCATTTT. The encoded protein is CASSMVSGMGQPQHF.